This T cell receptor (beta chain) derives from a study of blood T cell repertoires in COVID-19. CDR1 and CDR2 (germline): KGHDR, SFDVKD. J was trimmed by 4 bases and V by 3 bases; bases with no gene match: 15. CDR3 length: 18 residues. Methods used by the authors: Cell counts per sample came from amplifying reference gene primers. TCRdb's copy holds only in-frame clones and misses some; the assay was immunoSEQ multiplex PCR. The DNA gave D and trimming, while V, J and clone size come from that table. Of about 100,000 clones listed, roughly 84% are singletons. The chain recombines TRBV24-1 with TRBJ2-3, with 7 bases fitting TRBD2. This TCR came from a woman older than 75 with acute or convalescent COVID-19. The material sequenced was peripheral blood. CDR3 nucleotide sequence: TGTGCCACCAGTGATAAGCTAGCGGCCTCGGTTGGCTCAGATACGCAGTATTTT. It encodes CATSDKLAASVGSDTQYF.